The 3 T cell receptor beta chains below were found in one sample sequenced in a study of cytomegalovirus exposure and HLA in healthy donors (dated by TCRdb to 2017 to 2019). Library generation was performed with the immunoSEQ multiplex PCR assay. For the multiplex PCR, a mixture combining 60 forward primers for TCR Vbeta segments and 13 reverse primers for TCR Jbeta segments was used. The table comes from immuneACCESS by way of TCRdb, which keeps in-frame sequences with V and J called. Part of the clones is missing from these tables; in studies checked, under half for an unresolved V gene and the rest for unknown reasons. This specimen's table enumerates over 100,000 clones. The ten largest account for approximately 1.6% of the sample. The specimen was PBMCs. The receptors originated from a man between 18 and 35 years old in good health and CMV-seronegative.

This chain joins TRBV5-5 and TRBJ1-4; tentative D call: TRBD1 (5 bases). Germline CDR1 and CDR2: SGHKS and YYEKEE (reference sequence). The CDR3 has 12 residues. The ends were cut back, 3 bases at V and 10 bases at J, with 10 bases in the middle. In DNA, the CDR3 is TGTGCCAGCAGCTCGGACAATAGAAAACTGTTTTTT. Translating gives CASSSDNRKLFF.

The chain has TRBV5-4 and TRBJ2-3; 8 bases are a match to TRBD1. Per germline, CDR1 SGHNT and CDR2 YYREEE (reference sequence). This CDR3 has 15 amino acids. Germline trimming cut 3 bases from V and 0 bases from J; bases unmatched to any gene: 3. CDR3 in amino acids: CASSWGQVSTDTQYF. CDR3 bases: TGTGCCAGCAGCTGGGGACAGGTCAGCACAGATACGCAGTATTTT.

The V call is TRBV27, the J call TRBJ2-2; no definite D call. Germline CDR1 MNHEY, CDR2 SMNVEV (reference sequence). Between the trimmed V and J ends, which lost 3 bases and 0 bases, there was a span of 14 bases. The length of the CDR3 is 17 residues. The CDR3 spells CASSFIWSGSNTGELFF. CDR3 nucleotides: TGTGCCAGCAGTTTTATATGGAGTGGATCGAACACCGGGGAGCTGTTTTTT.